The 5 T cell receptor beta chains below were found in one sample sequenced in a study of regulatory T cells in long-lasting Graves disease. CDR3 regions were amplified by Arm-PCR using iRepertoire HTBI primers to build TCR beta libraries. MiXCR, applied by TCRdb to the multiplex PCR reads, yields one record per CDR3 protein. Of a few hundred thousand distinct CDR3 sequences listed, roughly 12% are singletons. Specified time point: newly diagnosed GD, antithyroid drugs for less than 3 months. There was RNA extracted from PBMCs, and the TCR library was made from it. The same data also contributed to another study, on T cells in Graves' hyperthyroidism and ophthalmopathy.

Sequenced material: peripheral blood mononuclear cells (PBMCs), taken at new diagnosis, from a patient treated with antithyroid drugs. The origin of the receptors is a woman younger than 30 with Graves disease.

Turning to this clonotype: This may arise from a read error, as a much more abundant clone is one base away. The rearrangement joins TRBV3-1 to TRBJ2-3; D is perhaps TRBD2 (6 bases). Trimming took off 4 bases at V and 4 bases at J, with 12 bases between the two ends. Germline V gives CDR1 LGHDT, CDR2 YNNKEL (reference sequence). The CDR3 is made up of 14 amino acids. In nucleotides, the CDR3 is TGTGCCAGCAGCCGGCGGGATATAGCAGATACGCAGTATTTT. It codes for CASSRRDIADTQYF.

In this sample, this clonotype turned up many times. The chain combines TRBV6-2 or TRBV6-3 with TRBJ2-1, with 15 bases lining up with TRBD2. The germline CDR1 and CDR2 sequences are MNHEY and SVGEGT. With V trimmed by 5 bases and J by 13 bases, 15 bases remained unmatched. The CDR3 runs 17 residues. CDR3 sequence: CASSNTPGLAGGRYQFF. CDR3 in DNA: TGTGCCAGCAGTAACACACCGGGACTAGCGGGGGGCAGGTACCAGTTCTTC.

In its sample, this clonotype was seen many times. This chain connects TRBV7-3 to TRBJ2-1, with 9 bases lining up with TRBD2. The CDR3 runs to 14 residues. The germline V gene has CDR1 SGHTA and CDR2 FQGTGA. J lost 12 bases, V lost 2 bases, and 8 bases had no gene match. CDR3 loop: CASSLGGTSSGQFF. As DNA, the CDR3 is TGTGCCAGCAGCTTAGGGGGGACTAGCAGCGGGCAGTTCTTC.

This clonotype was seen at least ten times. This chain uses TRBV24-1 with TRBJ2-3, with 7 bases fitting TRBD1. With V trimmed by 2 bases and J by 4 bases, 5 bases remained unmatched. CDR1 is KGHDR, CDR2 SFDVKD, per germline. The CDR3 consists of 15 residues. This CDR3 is CATSDSTGSADTQYF. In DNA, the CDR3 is TGTGCCACCAGTGATTCGACAGGGTCCGCAGATACGCAGTATTTT.

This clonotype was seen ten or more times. The CDR3 region has the DNA TGCAGTGCTAGAGGGGACAGCCTCTACAATGAGCAGTTCTTC. It encodes CSARGDSLYNEQFF. This rearrangement joins TRBV20-1 to TRBJ2-1, with 7 bases aligning to TRBD1. Germline CDR1 reads DFQATT; CDR2 reads SNEGSKA (reference sequence). V was clipped by 1 base and J by 3 bases; unmatched bases: 3. CDR3 size: 14 residues.